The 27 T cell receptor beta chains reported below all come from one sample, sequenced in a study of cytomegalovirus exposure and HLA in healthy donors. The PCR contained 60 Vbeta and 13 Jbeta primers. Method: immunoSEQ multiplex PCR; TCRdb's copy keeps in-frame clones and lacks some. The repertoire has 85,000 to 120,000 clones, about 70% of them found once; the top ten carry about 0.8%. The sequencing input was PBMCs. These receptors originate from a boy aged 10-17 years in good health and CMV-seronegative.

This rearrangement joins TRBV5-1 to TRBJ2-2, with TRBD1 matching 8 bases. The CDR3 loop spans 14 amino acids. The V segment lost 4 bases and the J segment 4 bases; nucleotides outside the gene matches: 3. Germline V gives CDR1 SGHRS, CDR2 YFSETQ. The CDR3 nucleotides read TGCGCCAGCAGCGGACAGGGATTCACCGGGGAGCTGTTTTTT. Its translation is CASSGQGFTGELFF.

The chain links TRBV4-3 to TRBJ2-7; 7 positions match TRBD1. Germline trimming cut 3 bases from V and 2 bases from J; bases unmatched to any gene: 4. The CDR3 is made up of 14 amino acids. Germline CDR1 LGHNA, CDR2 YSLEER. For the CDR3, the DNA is TGCGCCAGCAGCCACGACAGGGAGACCTACGAGCAGTACTTC. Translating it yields CASSHDRETYEQYF.

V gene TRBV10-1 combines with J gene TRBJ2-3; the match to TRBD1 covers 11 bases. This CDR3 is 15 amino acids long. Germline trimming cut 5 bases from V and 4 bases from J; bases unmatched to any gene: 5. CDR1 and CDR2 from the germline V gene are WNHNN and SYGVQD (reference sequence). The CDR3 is CASSHRDRGSDTQYF. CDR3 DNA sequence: TGCGCCAGCAGTCACCGGGACAGGGGGTCAGATACGCAGTATTTT.

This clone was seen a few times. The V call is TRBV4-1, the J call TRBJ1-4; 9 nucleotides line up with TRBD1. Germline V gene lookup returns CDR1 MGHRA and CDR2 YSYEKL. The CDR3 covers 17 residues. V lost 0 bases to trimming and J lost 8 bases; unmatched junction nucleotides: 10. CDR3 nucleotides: TGCGCCAGCAGCCAAGATGGTGTGAGGACAGGGGAGGAAAAACTGTTTTTT. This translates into CASSQDGVRTGEEKLFF.

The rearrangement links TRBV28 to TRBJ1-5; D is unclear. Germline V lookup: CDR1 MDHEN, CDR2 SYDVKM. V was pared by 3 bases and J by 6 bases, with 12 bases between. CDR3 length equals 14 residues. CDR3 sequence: CASSFPRWSQPQHF. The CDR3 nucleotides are TGTGCCAGCAGTTTTCCACGTTGGAGTCAGCCCCAGCATTTT.

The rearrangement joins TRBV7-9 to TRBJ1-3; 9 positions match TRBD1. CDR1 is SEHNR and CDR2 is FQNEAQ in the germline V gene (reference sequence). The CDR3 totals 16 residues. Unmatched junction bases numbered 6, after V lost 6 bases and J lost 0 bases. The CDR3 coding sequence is TGTGCCAGCAGGGGGACAGGGCCGAGCTCTGGAAACACCATATATTTT. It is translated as CASRGTGPSSGNTIYF.

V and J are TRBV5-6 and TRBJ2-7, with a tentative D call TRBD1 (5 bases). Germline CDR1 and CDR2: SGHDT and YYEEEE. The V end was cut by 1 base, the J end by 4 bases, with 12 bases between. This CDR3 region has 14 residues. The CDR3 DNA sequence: TGTGCCAGCAGCTTGTATAGGGGTTTGTACGAGCAGTACTTC. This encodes CASSLYRGLYEQYF.

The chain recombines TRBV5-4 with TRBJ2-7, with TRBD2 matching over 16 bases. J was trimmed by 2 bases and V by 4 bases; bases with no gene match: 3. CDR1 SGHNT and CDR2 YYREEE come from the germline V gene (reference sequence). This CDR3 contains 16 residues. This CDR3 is CASSGGTSGGAYEQYF. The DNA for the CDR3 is TGTGCCAGCAGCGGCGGGACTAGCGGGGGGGCCTACGAGCAGTACTTC.

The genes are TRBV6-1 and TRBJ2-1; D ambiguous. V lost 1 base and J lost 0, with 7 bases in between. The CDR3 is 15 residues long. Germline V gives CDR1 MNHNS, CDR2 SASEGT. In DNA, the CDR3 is TGTGCCAGCAGTGAAGGCGGATTCTCCTACAATGAGCAGTTCTTC. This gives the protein CASSEGGFSYNEQFF.

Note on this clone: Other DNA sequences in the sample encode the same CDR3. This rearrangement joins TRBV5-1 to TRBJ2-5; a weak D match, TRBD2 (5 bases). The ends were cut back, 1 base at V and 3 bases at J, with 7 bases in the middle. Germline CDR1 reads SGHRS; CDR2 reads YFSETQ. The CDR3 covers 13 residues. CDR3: CASSLSGEETQYF. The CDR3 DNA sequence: TGCGCCAGCAGCTTGTCCGGGGAAGAGACCCAGTACTTC.

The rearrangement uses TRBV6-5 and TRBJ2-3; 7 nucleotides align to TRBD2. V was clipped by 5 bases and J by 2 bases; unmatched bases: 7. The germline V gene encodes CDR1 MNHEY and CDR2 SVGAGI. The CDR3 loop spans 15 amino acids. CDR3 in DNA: TGTGCCAGCAGTCCCGGGGGGACGAACACAGATACGCAGTATTTT. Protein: CASSPGGTNTDTQYF.

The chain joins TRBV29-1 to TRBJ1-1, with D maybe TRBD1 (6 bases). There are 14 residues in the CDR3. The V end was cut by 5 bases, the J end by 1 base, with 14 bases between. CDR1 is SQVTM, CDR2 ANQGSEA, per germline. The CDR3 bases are TGCAGCGTTTTGAGGTGGACAGCGAACACTGAAGCTTTCTTT. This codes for CSVLRWTANTEAFF.

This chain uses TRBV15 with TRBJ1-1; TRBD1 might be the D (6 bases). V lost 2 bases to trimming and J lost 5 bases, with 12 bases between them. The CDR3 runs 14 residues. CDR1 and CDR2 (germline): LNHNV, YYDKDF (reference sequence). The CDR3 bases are TGTGCCACCAGCAGACCAGGGAGGGGGACTGAAGCTTTCTTT. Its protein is CATSRPGRGTEAFF.

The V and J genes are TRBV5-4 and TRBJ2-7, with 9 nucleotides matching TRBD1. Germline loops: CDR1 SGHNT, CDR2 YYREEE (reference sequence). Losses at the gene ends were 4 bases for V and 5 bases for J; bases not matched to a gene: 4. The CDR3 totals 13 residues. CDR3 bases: TGTGCCAGCAGCGAACAGGGGGCGAACGAGCAGTACTTC. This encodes CASSEQGANEQYF.

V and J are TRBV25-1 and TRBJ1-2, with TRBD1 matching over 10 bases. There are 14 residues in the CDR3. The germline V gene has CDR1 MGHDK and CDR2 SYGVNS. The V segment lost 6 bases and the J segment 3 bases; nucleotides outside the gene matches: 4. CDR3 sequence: CASRRQGADYGYTF. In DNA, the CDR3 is TGTGCCAGCAGACGACAGGGGGCCGACTATGGCTACACCTTC.

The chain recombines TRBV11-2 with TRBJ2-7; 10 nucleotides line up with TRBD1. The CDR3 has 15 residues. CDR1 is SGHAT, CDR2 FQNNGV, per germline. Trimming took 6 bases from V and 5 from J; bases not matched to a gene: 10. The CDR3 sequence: CASSPPGQGYHEQYF. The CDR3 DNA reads TGTGCCAGCAGTCCACCGGGACAGGGGTACCACGAGCAGTACTTC.

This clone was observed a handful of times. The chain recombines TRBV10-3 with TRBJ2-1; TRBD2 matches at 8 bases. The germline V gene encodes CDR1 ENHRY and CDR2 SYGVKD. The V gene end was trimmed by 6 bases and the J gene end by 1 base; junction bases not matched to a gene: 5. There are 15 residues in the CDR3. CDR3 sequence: CAISAGTSSYNEQFF. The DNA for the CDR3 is TGTGCCATCAGCGCCGGGACTAGTTCCTACAATGAGCAGTTCTTC.

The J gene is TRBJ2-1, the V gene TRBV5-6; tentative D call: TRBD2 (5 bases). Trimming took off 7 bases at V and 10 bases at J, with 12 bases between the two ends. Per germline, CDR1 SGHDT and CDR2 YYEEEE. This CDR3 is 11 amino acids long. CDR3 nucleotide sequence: TGTGCCAGCGGCCCTAGCAGCGAGCAGTTCTTC. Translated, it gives CASGPSSEQFF.

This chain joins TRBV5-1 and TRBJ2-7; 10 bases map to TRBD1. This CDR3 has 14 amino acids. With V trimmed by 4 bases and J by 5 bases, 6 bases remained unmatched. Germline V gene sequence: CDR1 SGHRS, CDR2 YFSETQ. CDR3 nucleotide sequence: TGCGCCAGCAGCCGCACCGGACAGGGGGACGAGCAGTACTTC. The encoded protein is CASSRTGQGDEQYF. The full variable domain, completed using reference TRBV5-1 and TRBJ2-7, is KAGVTQTPRYLIKTRGQQVTLSCSPISGHRSVSWYQQTPGQGLQFLFEYFSETQRNKGNFPGRFSGRQFSNSRSEMNVSTLELGDSALYLCASSRTGQGDEQYFGPGTRLTVT.

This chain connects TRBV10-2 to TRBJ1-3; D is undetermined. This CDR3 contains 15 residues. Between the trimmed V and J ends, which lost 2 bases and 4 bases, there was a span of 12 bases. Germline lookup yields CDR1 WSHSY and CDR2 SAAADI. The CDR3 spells CASSEGWRIGNTIYF. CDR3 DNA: TGCGCCAGCAGTGAGGGCTGGCGGATCGGAAACACCATATATTTT.

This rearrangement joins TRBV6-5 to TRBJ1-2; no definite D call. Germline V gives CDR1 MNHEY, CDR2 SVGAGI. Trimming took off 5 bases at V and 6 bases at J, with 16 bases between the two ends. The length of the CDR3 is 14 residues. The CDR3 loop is CASSPIGGRDGYTF. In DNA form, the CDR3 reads TGTGCCAGCAGTCCCATCGGAGGGCGGGATGGCTACACCTTC.

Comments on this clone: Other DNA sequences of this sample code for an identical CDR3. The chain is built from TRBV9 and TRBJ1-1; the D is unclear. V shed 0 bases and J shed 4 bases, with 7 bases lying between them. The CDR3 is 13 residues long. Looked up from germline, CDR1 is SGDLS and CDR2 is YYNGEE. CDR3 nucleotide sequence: TGTGCCAGCAGCGTAGGTGGGAGCACTGAAGCTTTCTTT. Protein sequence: CASSVGGSTEAFF.

In DNA form, the CDR3 reads TGTGCCAGCAGCTACGCGGCCAGGGGAGTCCTCCAAGAGACCCAGTACTTC. Residues: CASSYAARGVLQETQYF. The chain joins TRBV7-6 to TRBJ2-5, with D perhaps TRBD1 (6 bases). Germline V lookup: CDR1 SGHVS, CDR2 FNYEAQ. CDR3 length: 17 residues. The V gene lost 4 bases and the J gene lost 1 base, with 19 bases spanning the gap. Variable domain in full (rest from reference TRBV7-6 and TRBJ2-5): GAGVSQSPRYKVTKRGQDVALRCDPISGHVSLYWYRQALGQGPEFLTYFNYEAQQDKSGLPNDRFSAERPEGSISTLTIQRTEQRDSAMYRCASSYAARGVLQETQYFGPGTRLLVL.

The CDR3 DNA sequence: TGTGCCAGCAGTAAGGACAGGGGGTACACTGAAGCTTTCTTT. Amino acid sequence: CASSKDRGYTEAFF. The chain employs TRBV27 and TRBJ1-1; 10 bases line up with TRBD1. Per germline, CDR1 MNHEY and CDR2 SMNVEV (reference sequence). The CDR3 consists of 14 residues. The ends lost 5 bases at V and 3 bases at J; junction bases unmatched: 3.

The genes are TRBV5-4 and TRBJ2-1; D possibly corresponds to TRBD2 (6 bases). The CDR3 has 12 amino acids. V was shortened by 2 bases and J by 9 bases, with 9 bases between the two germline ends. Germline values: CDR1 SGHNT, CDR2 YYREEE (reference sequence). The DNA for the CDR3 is TGTGCCAGCAGCTTTACGGAGGGTGAGCAGTTCTTC. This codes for CASSFTEGEQFF.

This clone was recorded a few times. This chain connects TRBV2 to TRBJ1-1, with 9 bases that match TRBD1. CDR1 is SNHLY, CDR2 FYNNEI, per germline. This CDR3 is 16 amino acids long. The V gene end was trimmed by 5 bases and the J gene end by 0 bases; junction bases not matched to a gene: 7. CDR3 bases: TGTGCCAGCAGTAGGACCCGGGACAGGGTGAACACTGAAGCTTTCTTT. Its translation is CASSRTRDRVNTEAFF.

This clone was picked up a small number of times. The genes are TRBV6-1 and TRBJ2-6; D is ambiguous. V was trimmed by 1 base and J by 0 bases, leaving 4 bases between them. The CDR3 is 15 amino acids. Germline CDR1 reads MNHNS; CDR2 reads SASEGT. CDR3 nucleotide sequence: TGTGCCAGCAGTGAAGACAGCTCTGGGGCCAACGTCCTGACTTTC. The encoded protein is CASSEDSSGANVLTF.